This is a list of T cell receptor beta chains from one sample in a study of blood T cell repertoires in COVID-19. Clones were read by immunoSEQ multiplex PCR, and TCRdb kept only the in-frame ones, dropping some. The table includes 140,000 or so clones, 81% detected once. The sample taken for sequencing was peripheral blood. Source of these receptors: a human donor in a cohort sampled during active COVID-19. Each CDR3 is given with its conserved first and last residue. The order of the fields is clone size, J gene, D gene, V gene, CDR3 protein, CDR3 DNA. The D gene is left open where the match is weak. Rows give clone size only sometimes, using once, few, many, or a class for an expanded clone.

>NA|TRBJ2-1|TRBD1|TRBV29-1
CSVGRTGNEQFF
TGCAGCGTTGGAAGGACAGGGAATGAGCAGTTCTTC
>NA|TRBJ2-5|TRBD1|TRBV29-1
CSECRDRGQETQYF
TGCAGCGAGTGCCGGGACAGAGGGCAAGAGACCCAGTACTTC
>NA|TRBJ1-4|NA|TRBV2
CASTGGGVPNEKLFF
TGTGCCAGCACCGGGGGAGGGGTCCCTAATGAAAAACTGTTTTTT
>few|TRBJ2-7|NA|TRBV18
CASSPRGTGREYEQYF
TGTGCCAGCTCACCACGTGGAACAGGGAGGGAATACGAGCAGTACTTC
>NA|TRBJ2-7|NA|TRBV7-2
CASSLGLAGYEQYF
TGTGCCAGCAGCTTAGGCCTAGCAGGCTACGAGCAGTACTTC
>NA|TRBJ1-5|NA|TRBV6-2/TRBV6-3
CASSEGYSNQPQHF
TGTGCCAGCAGTGAGGGTTATAGCAATCAGCCCCAGCATTTT
>NA|TRBJ2-5|TRBD2|TRBV27
CASRLAGVGETQYF
TGTGCCAGCCGACTAGCGGGAGTCGGAGAGACCCAGTACTTC
>NA|TRBJ1-1|NA|TRBV6-6
CASSDPGEIEAFF
TGTGCCAGCAGTGACCCGGGTGAGATTGAAGCTTTCTTT
>NA|TRBJ1-3|TRBD1|TRBV6-2/TRBV6-3
CASSSYGQGRNTIYF
TGTGCCAGCAGTTCCTACGGACAGGGGAGAAACACCATATATTTT
>NA|TRBJ2-7|TRBD2|TRBV6-2/TRBV6-3
CASSFRLAGRSYEQYF
TGTGCCAGCAGTTTTAGACTAGCGGGCCGCTCCTACGAGCAGTACTTC
>NA|TRBJ2-3|TRBD2|TRBV7-3
CASSLTSALAGGGTDTQYF
TGTGCCAGCAGCTTAACGTCTGCACTAGCGGGAGGCGGCACAGATACGCAGTATTTT
>once|TRBJ2-3|TRBD2|TRBV14
CASSRNFPGLAGTDTQYF
TGTGCCAGCAGCCGAAATTTTCCGGGACTAGCGGGCACAGATACGCAGTATTTT
>NA|TRBJ1-2|TRBD1|TRBV4-3
CASSRAGGDSNYGYTF
TGCGCCAGCAGCCGAGCCGGGGGGGACAGTAACTATGGCTACACCTTC
>NA|TRBJ2-7|TRBD2|TRBV9
CASSASLGGRVYEQYF
TGTGCCAGCAGCGCCAGCCTTGGCGGGAGGGTCTACGAGCAGTACTTC
>NA|TRBJ1-5|NA|TRBV5-6
CASSFWGGSNQPQHF
TGTGCCAGCAGCTTTTGGGGGGGTAGCAATCAGCCCCAGCATTTT
>NA|TRBJ2-7|TRBD1|TRBV5-1
CASTLGTAIYEQYF
TGCGCCAGCACCTTGGGGACAGCCATTTACGAGCAGTACTTC
>NA|TRBJ2-5|TRBD2|TRBV3-1/TRBV3-2
CASSSLGVLAGVRETQYF
TGTGCCAGCAGCTCCTTGGGGGTTCTAGCGGGAGTAAGGGAGACCCAGTACTTC
>NA|TRBJ1-3|NA|TRBV15
CATSRSRDTIYF
TGTGCCACCAGCAGAAGCCGAGACACCATATATTTT
>few|TRBJ2-7|TRBD2|TRBV18
CASSPGAGESSSYYEQYF
TGTGCCAGCTCACCAGGAGCGGGAGAGAGTTCAAGTTACTACGAGCAGTACTTC
>NA|TRBJ2-5|NA|TRBV5-1
CASSFGQGKETQYF
TGCGCCAGCAGCTTCGGGCAGGGTAAAGAGACCCAGTACTTC
>NA|TRBJ2-7|TRBD1|TRBV4-1
CASSQDPRGRYEQYF
TGCGCCAGCAGCCAAGATCCCAGGGGGCGCTACGAGCAGTACTTC
>NA|TRBJ2-7|TRBD2|TRBV4-3
CASSQYSKREGHYEQYF
TGCGCCAGCAGCCAATACTCGAAGCGGGAGGGCCATTACGAGCAGTACTTC
>NA|TRBJ2-7|NA|TRBV4-2
CASSQVGRHHEQYF
TGTGCCAGCAGCCAAGTCGGTCGTCACCACGAGCAGTACTTC
>NA|TRBJ1-4|NA|TRBV7-8
CASSRAFASNEKLFF
TGTGCCAGCAGCCGCGCCTTCGCGTCTAATGAAAAACTGTTTTTT
>few|TRBJ1-2|TRBD1|TRBV6-5
CASKPTGNYGYTF
TGTGCCAGCAAACCGACAGGGAACTATGGCTACACCTTC
>NA|TRBJ2-7|TRBD2|TRBV5-4
CASSPQDFTSGSYEQYF
TGTGCCAGCAGCCCCCAGGACTTCACTAGCGGGTCGTACGAGCAGTACTTC
>NA|TRBJ1-1|NA|TRBV19
CASSMLAGTNTEAFF
TGTGCCAGTAGTATGCTCGCGGGGACTAACACTGAAGCTTTCTTT
>once|TRBJ1-5|TRBD1|TRBV6-2/TRBV6-3
CASSKGQINQPQHF
TGTGCCAGCAGTAAGGGACAGATCAATCAGCCCCAGCATTTT
>few|TRBJ1-1|NA|TRBV7-2
CASSLQGVGTEAFF
TGTGCCAGCAGCTTACAGGGTGTGGGCACTGAAGCTTTCTTT
>NA|TRBJ2-7|TRBD1|TRBV29-1
CSVEDQTGGSGEQYF
TGCAGCGTTGAAGATCAGACAGGGGGGTCTGGCGAGCAGTACTTC
>few|TRBJ2-7|NA|TRBV4-2
CASSQAAGQTYEQYF
TGTGCCAGCAGCCAAGCGGCCGGACAGACCTACGAGCAGTACTTC
>NA|TRBJ2-7|TRBD2|TRBV4-3
CASSQILAGGEPYEQYF
TGCGCCAGCAGCCAGATACTAGCGGGAGGTGAGCCCTACGAGCAGTACTTC
>NA|TRBJ2-1|TRBD2|TRBV4-2
CASSRSGSTLNEQFF
TGTGCCAGCAGCCGTAGCGGGAGTACGTTGAATGAGCAGTTCTTC
>NA|TRBJ2-5|TRBD2|TRBV28
CASIGRGGLTETQYF
TGTGCCAGCATAGGACGGGGGGGGTTGACAGAGACCCAGTACTTC
>NA|TRBJ2-5|TRBD2|TRBV2
CASSRTSGRAGVTQYF
TGTGCCAGCAGTAGGACTAGCGGGAGGGCCGGGGTGACCCAGTACTTC
>NA|TRBJ2-1|TRBD2|TRBV5-4
CASSLRAGTSYNEQFF
TGTGCCAGCAGCCTTAGAGCGGGAACATCCTACAATGAGCAGTTCTTC
>NA|TRBJ2-1|TRBD2|TRBV19
CASSTGTSSYNEQFF
TGTGCCAGTAGCACAGGGACTAGCTCCTACAATGAGCAGTTCTTC
>NA|TRBJ2-7|TRBD1|TRBV28
CASSAPGQGYEQYF
TGTGCCAGCAGCGCGCCGGGACAGGGCTACGAGCAGTACTTC
>NA|TRBJ1-1|NA|TRBV7-9
CASSPLTGPNTEAFF
TGTGCCAGCAGCCCCCTAACAGGGCCGAACACTGAAGCTTTCTTT
>NA|TRBJ1-1|NA|TRBV3-1/TRBV3-2
CASSRKSRALNTEAFF
TGTGCCAGCAGCCGAAAGAGCAGGGCCCTGAACACTGAAGCTTTCTTT
>NA|TRBJ2-1|TRBD2|TRBV3-1/TRBV3-2
CASSHSSGRARDNEQFF
TGTGCCAGCAGCCATTCTAGCGGGAGGGCCCGGGACAATGAGCAGTTCTTC
>NA|TRBJ2-5|TRBD1|TRBV5-1
CASSRTGTGFQETQYF
TGCGCCAGCAGCAGAACCGGGACAGGGTTCCAAGAGACCCAGTACTTC
>NA|TRBJ1-6|TRBD1|TRBV5-1
CASSLDRDSPLHF
TGCGCCAGCAGCTTAGACAGGGATTCACCCCTCCACTTT
>NA|TRBJ2-7|NA|TRBV18
CASSPASTGITSYEQYF
TGTGCCAGCTCACCCGCTAGCACAGGGATCACTTCCTACGAGCAGTACTTC
>NA|TRBJ2-5|TRBD2|TRBV5-6
CASSPGTSGRSNQETQYF
TGTGCCAGCAGCCCCGGGACTAGCGGGAGGTCCAACCAAGAGACCCAGTACTTC
>NA|TRBJ1-2|NA|TRBV24-1
CATSDARRVHGYTF
TGTGCCACCAGTGATGCAAGGCGGGTGCATGGCTACACCTTC
>NA|TRBJ1-1|TRBD1|TRBV7-2
CASSLRDRGTEAFF
TGTGCCAGCAGCCTTAGGGACAGGGGCACTGAAGCTTTCTTT
>NA|TRBJ1-1|NA|TRBV18
CASSQDSSWTEAFF
TGTGCCAGCTCACAAGACAGTAGTTGGACTGAAGCTTTCTTT
>NA|TRBJ2-7|TRBD1|TRBV9
CASSTGTGTYEQYF
TGTGCCAGCAGCACCGGGACAGGGACCTACGAGCAGTACTTC
>NA|TRBJ2-1|NA|TRBV27
CASRPLTGSLGVSSYNEQFF
TGTGCCAGCAGACCCCTTACAGGGAGCCTTGGGGTAAGCTCCTACAATGAGCAGTTCTTC
>NA|TRBJ2-3|TRBD2|TRBV18
CASSHSGRADTQYF
TGTGCCAGCTCTCACAGCGGGAGGGCAGACACGCAGTATTTT
>once|TRBJ2-7|TRBD1|TRBV11-2
CASEGQGANYEQYF
TGTGCCAGCGAGGGGCAGGGGGCGAACTACGAGCAGTACTTC
>NA|TRBJ1-5|NA|TRBV19
CASSIDRRGSDQPQHF
TGTGCCAGTAGTATAGATCGAAGGGGCTCAGATCAGCCCCAGCATTTT
>NA|TRBJ2-5|NA|TRBV18
CASSPSTGRETQYF
TGTGCCAGCTCACCCTCGACAGGCCGTGAGACCCAGTACTTC